These 32 T cell receptor beta chains were sequenced from one sample in a study of blood T cell repertoires in COVID-19. Repertoires were generated with immunoSEQ multiplex PCR, while TCRdb's copy carries only in-frame clones and drops some. Of roughly 120,000 clones listed, approximately 87% are singletons. The sample comprised peripheral blood. The receptors come from a man aged 70 or older who had recovered from COVID-19.

This clone was counted only a few times. This rearrangement joins TRBV11-1 to TRBJ2-3, with D hard to call. Germline V gene data show CDR1 as SGHAT and CDR2 as FQDESV (reference sequence). The CDR3 spans 13 residues. V was trimmed by 5 bases and J by 4 bases, leaving 10 bases between them. In DNA form, the CDR3 reads TGTGCCAGCAGCCACAGCCCCCCAGATACGCAGTATTTT. Protein product: CASSHSPPDTQYF.

The chain uses TRBV11-2 and TRBJ2-7; TRBD2 agrees at 12 bases. CDR1 is SGHAT and CDR2 is FQNNGV in the germline V gene. V shed 4 bases, J shed 13 bases, and the junction held 8 bases outside the gene matches. This CDR3 spans 13 amino acids. The CDR3 is CASSWGLAGGPYF. The CDR3 DNA follows: TGTGCCAGCAGCTGGGGACTAGCGGGCGGACCCTACTTC.

The V and J genes are TRBV11-2 and TRBJ1-2; the D is unclear. The CDR3 contains 16 residues. The germline gives CDR1 SGHAT, CDR2 FQNNGV. V lost 0 bases and J lost 8, with 19 bases in between. CDR3 sequence (DNA): TGTGCCAGCAGCTTAGACAGTCAGGCGTCTACCAGGGGCTACACCTTC. This translates into CASSLDSQASTRGYTF.

The chain recombines TRBV5-4 with TRBJ2-2; no reliable D call. The CDR3 runs 16 residues. The germline V gene encodes CDR1 SGHNT and CDR2 YYREEE (reference sequence). V was cut by 0 bases and J by 2 bases, with 11 bases left in between. CDR3 DNA sequence: TGTGCCAGCAGCTTGGGAGGAAGAGAAAACACCGGGGAGCTGTTTTTT. Amino acids: CASSLGGRENTGELFF.

The rearrangement uses TRBV7-2 and TRBJ2-3; D is ambiguous. CDR3 size: 14 residues. Per germline, CDR1 SGHTA and CDR2 FQGNSA. V was cut by 3 bases and J by 0 bases, with 7 bases left in between. CDR3: CASSFDWSTDTQYF. CDR3 coding DNA: TGTGCCAGCAGCTTCGACTGGAGCACAGATACGCAGTATTTT. Together with reference TRBV7-2 and TRBJ2-3, the CDR3 gives the full variable domain: GAGVSQSPSNKVTEKGKDVELRCDPISGHTALYWYRQSLGQGLEFLIYFQGNSAPDKSGLPSDRFSAERTGGSVSTLTIQRTQQEDSAVYLCASSFDWSTDTQYFGPGTRLTVL.

The V gene is TRBV5-8, the J gene TRBJ2-7; 7 bases line up with TRBD1. Trimming removed 0 bases from V and 4 bases from J; junction bases left unmatched: 4. Germline V lookup: CDR1 SGHTS, CDR2 YDEGEE. The CDR3 has 14 amino acids. CDR3 in DNA: TGTGCCAGCAGCTTGGGGCAGGGGGAGTACGAGCAGTACTTC. This encodes CASSLGQGEYEQYF.

The J gene is TRBJ2-2, the V gene TRBV7-9; the D is unclear. The germline V gene has CDR1 SEHNR and CDR2 FQNEAQ (reference sequence). Trimming removed 1 base at V and 1 base at J, with 10 bases between. CDR3 length: 16 amino acids. The CDR3 is CASSLGGDLNTGELFF. The DNA of the CDR3 is TGTGCCAGCAGCTTAGGAGGCGACCTGAACACCGGGGAGCTGTTTTTT.

The CDR3 bases are TGTGCCTGCACCCGGGCCGGGGGGTTCTCTGGAAACACCATATATTTT. Its translation is CACTRAGGFSGNTIYF. The rearrangement joins TRBV30 to TRBJ1-3; possible D gene TRBD1, 5 bases. Germline values: CDR1 GTSNPN, CDR2 SVGIG (reference sequence). The CDR3 has 16 residues. Between the trimmed V and J ends, which lost 6 bases and 0 bases, there was a span of 18 bases.

This rearrangement joins TRBV7-3 to TRBJ1-1; 7 bases agree with TRBD1. The V gene's germline CDR1 is SGHTA and CDR2 FQGTGA. This CDR3 is 14 amino acids long. Trimming removed 5 bases from V and 5 bases from J; junction bases left unmatched: 8. CDR3 coding DNA: TGTGCCAGCAGCGCACAGAGCAGGGGGACTGAAGCTTTCTTT. It encodes CASSAQSRGTEAFF.

This clone showed up just a few times. For the CDR3, the DNA is TGTGCCAGCTCACTGGACAACCAAGAGACCCAGTACTTC. Its translation: CASSLDNQETQYF. This rearrangement joins TRBV18 to TRBJ2-5; D perhaps matches TRBD1 (5 bases). Trimming pared 4 bases from V and 0 bases from J, leaving 6 bases between. The CDR3 loop spans 13 amino acids. Germline-derived CDR1 and CDR2 are KGHSH and LQKENI.

V usage is TRBV7-9 and J usage is TRBJ1-4; D may be TRBD1 (5 bases). Germline assignment: CDR1 SEHNR and CDR2 FQNEAQ (reference sequence). The ends were cut back, 5 bases at V and 3 bases at J, with 10 bases in the middle. This CDR3 has 14 residues. CDR3 DNA: TGTGCCAGCAGCCGAGGGACTTCTAATGAAAAACTGTTTTTT. Amino acid sequence: CASSRGTSNEKLFF.

The CDR3 DNA reads TGTGCCAGTACTAGCGGGGGGGCCTACGAGCAGTACTTC. Its protein product is CASTSGGAYEQYF. The chain joins TRBV2 to TRBJ2-7; TRBD2 matches 13 bases. CDR1 and CDR2 from the germline V gene are SNHLY and FYNNEI. CDR3 length: 13 amino acids. V lost 9 bases, J lost 2 bases, and 1 base stayed unmatched.

This chain uses TRBV4-1 with TRBJ2-2, with 9 bases identical to TRBD2. This CDR3 has 14 amino acids. V shed 1 base, J shed 6 bases, and the junction held 0 bases outside the gene matches. Germline CDR1 is MGHRA and CDR2 is YSYEKL. The CDR3 sequence is CASSQGLAAGELFF. CDR3 nucleotides: TGCGCCAGCAGCCAAGGACTAGCGGCCGGGGAGCTGTTTTTT.

Only a few counts were recorded for this clone. CDR3 in amino acids: CASSQGGYGYTF. The CDR3 bases are TGTGCCAGCAGTCAGGGGGGCTATGGCTACACCTTC. This chain connects TRBV2 to TRBJ1-2; TRBD1 aligns across 7 bases. V lost 5 bases and J lost 4; bases outside the gene matches: 1. This CDR3 comprises 12 residues. Per germline, CDR1 SNHLY and CDR2 FYNNEI.

This chain links TRBV6-1 with TRBJ2-4; TRBD2 agrees at 14 bases. The CDR3 has 15 residues. The J segment lost 8 bases and the V segment lost 1 base, leaving 1 base of the junction unmatched. Germline CDR1 and CDR2: MNHNS and SASEGT. This CDR3 reads CASSEGLAGGDIQYF. CDR3 coding DNA: TGTGCCAGCAGTGAAGGACTAGCGGGAGGGGACATTCAGTACTTC.

V gene TRBV5-1 combines with J gene TRBJ2-7; D is undetermined. Trimming stripped 4 bases from V and 0 bases from J, with 11 bases between. The germline gives CDR1 SGHRS, CDR2 YFSETQ. This CDR3 comprises 14 residues. CDR3 DNA: TGCGCCAGCAGCCCAACAGTGGTCTCCTACGAGCAGTACTTC. This gives the protein CASSPTVVSYEQYF.

This clone was seen only a few times. The gene calls are TRBV10-3 and TRBJ2-7; D is possibly TRBD1 (5 bases). There are 12 residues in the CDR3. Germline loops: CDR1 ENHRY, CDR2 SYGVKD. V was cut by 4 bases and J by 6 bases, with 10 bases left in between. CDR3 coding DNA: TGTGCCATCAGTGCTACAGGATCCGAGCAGTACTTC. Protein: CAISATGSEQYF.

A few counts support this clone. The chain carries TRBV19 and TRBJ1-6, with D possibly matching TRBD1 (5 bases). Deletions cut 3 bases from V and 9 bases from J, with 6 bases between. Per germline, CDR1 LNHDA and CDR2 SQIVND (reference sequence). This CDR3 is built from 12 residues. Written as DNA, the CDR3 is TGTGCCAGTAGTATCACAGGTTCACCCCTCCACTTT. Residues: CASSITGSPLHF. Full variable domain (outside the CDR3, taken from reference TRBV19 and TRBJ1-6): DGGITQSPKYLFRKEGQNVTLSCEQNLNHDAMYWYRQDPGQGLRLIYYSQIVNDFQKGDIAEGYSVSREKKESFPLTVTSAQKNPTAFYLCASSITGSPLHFGNGTRLTVT.

The J gene is TRBJ2-1, the V gene TRBV5-6; 12 nucleotides match TRBD2. The CDR3 runs to 17 residues. The V and J ends lost 3 bases and 7 bases, in that order; junction bases with no gene match: 11. Germline V CDR1 and CDR2: SGHDT, YYEEEE. CDR3 coding DNA: TGTGCCAGCAGCTCAACATGGACTAGCGGGGTAGGTAATGAGCAGTTCTTC. As protein: CASSSTWTSGVGNEQFF.

V and J are TRBV28 and TRBJ2-2; 7 nucleotides match TRBD2. In germline, CDR1 is MDHEN, CDR2 SYDVKM. This CDR3 contains 15 residues. V lost 3 bases and J lost 2; bases outside the gene matches: 3. CDR3 amino acids: CASSLERGNTGELFF. The CDR3 nucleotides read TGTGCCAGCAGTTTGGAGCGGGGTAACACCGGGGAGCTGTTTTTT.

CDR3 region: CASSLQGNTEAFF. The CDR3 coding sequence is TGTGCCAGCTCCCTCCAGGGGAACACTGAAGCTTTCTTT. This chain joins TRBV18 and TRBJ1-1; weak D call: TRBD1 (5 bases). The germline gives CDR1 KGHSH, CDR2 LQKENI. The CDR3 runs 13 residues. V lost 6 bases, J lost 1 base, and 9 bases lay in between.

The chain employs TRBV5-4 and TRBJ2-2; the D gene is possibly TRBD1 (5 bases). The CDR3 covers 15 residues. Trimming left V 0 bases short and J 1 base short, with 7 bases between. Germline V gives CDR1 SGHNT, CDR2 YYREEE (reference sequence). The CDR3 sequence: CASSLVGRNTGELFF. The CDR3 bases are TGTGCCAGCAGCTTGGTGGGGCGGAACACCGGGGAGCTGTTTTTT.

This clone was seen only once. The rearrangement joins TRBV30 to TRBJ1-4, with 7 positions matching TRBD1. Germline CDR1 is GTSNPN and CDR2 is SVGIG (reference sequence). This CDR3 has 16 amino acids. The trim removed 0 bases at V and 7 bases at J, leaving 11 bases unmatched. CDR3 bases: TGTGCCTGGAGTGTAAGCCGGGGGACAGCAGTTGAAAAACTGTTTTTT. Residues: CAWSVSRGTAVEKLFF.

The V and J genes are TRBV9 and TRBJ1-1; 9 bases agree with TRBD1. Trimming removed 3 bases from V and 6 bases from J; junction bases left unmatched: 15. Germline CDR1 SGDLS, CDR2 YYNGEE. The CDR3 contains 17 residues. The CDR3 region has the DNA TGTGCCAGCAGCGCCCAACAGGGGGCGCCGAGTAGGCCTGAAGCTTTCTTT. Translating gives CASSAQQGAPSRPEAFF.

J is TRBJ2-5 and V is TRBV12-3 or TRBV12-4; D is possibly TRBD2 (5 bases). Between the trimmed V and J ends, which lost 3 bases and 5 bases, there was a span of 10 bases. This CDR3 comprises 13 residues. CDR3 nucleotides: TGTGCCAGCAGTTTGGTATCGGGGGAGACCCAGTACTTC. Amino acid sequence: CASSLVSGETQYF.

This clone was picked up one time. This specimen includes other DNA sequences encoding the same CDR3. This sequence joins TRBV20-1 and TRBJ1-4; D is uncertain. CDR1 is DFQATT and CDR2 is SNEGSKA in the germline V gene (reference sequence). V lost 5 bases and J lost 4, with 5 bases in between. The length of the CDR3 is 11 residues. CDR3 in amino acids: CSAPLNEKLFF. The CDR3 DNA is TGCAGTGCTCCCCTTAATGAAAAACTGTTTTTT.

V gene TRBV15 combines with J gene TRBJ2-5; 12 bases line up with TRBD2. CDR1 and CDR2 (germline): LNHNV, YYDKDF (reference sequence). Trimming took 1 base from V and 0 from J; bases not matched to a gene: 6. The CDR3 is 18 amino acids. CDR3 sequence: CATSRALAGGPYQETQYF. The CDR3 coding sequence is TGTGCCACCAGCAGAGCACTAGCGGGGGGACCGTACCAAGAGACCCAGTACTTC.

The rearrangement joins TRBV6-6 to TRBJ1-5, with 8 bases lining up with TRBD1. J lost 6 bases, V lost 7 bases, and 5 bases had no gene match. This CDR3 region has 13 residues. Germline CDR1 and CDR2: MNHNY and SVGAGI (reference sequence). CDR3 DNA sequence: TGTGCCAGCATGGACAGGGCGGGTCAGCCCCAGCATTTT. Translation: CASMDRAGQPQHF.

CDR3 in DNA: TGTGCCAGCAGCTCCCTAGCGGGGGCTAACTATGGCTACACCTTC. Its translation: CASSSLAGANYGYTF. The V and J genes are TRBV3-1 (or the pseudogene TRBV3-2) and TRBJ1-2; D perhaps matches TRBD1 (5 bases). Germline CDR1 is LGHDT and CDR2 is YNNKEL (reference sequence). The CDR3 has 15 residues. Trimming removed 5 bases at V and 0 bases at J, with 13 bases between.

This clone was seen a single time. The gene calls are TRBV28 and TRBJ1-2; D ambiguous. Trimming removed 2 bases at V and 6 bases at J, with 10 bases between. The germline V gene encodes CDR1 MDHEN and CDR2 SYDVKM. This CDR3 spans 13 amino acids. CDR3 sequence (DNA): TGTGCCAGCAGTTTAGCCGGGGTTGATGGCTACACCTTC. It translates to CASSLAGVDGYTF.

The rearrangement links TRBV5-1 to TRBJ1-4; D remains ambiguous. In germline, CDR1 is SGHRS, CDR2 YFSETQ. V was clipped by 7 bases and J by 3 bases, with 10 bases between them. The CDR3 contains 13 residues. CDR3 sequence: CASSRQANEKLFF. CDR3 nucleotide sequence: TGCGCCAGCTCCCGGCAGGCTAATGAAAAACTGTTTTTT.

This clone was seen a handful of times. This chain joins TRBV7-2 and TRBJ1-5, with D possibly matching TRBD1 (5 bases). The V end lost 5 bases, the J end lost 1 base, and 12 bases lay between the germline ends. The CDR3 covers 15 residues. Germline V lookup: CDR1 SGHTA, CDR2 FQGNSA. The CDR3, as DNA: TGTGCCAGCAGCGGCAGGGTAGGAAGCAATCAGCCCCAGCATTTT. It translates to CASSGRVGSNQPQHF. Full variable domain (missing parts from reference TRBV7-2 and TRBJ1-5): GAGVSQSPSNKVTEKGKDVELRCDPISGHTALYWYRQSLGQGLEFLIYFQGNSAPDKSGLPSDRFSAERTGGSVSTLTIQRTQQEDSAVYLCASSGRVGSNQPQHFGDGTRLSIL.